Following are 29 T cell receptor beta chains from one sample sequenced in a study of cytomegalovirus exposure and HLA in healthy donors. Vbeta (60) and Jbeta (13) primers were used in the PCR. Profiled with immunoSEQ multiplex PCR; TCRdb holds only in-frame clones, not every one. The profile covers roughly 100,000 clones, with about 81% appearing a single time and about 1.9% taken by the ten largest. Input material: PBMCs. Source of these receptors: a young man in good health and CMV-seronegative.

The gene calls are TRBV28 and TRBJ2-1, with a tentative D call TRBD2 (5 bases). V shed 7 bases and J shed 3 bases, with 13 bases lying between them. Per germline, CDR1 MDHEN and CDR2 SYDVKM. This CDR3 contains 14 residues. The DNA of the CDR3 is TGTGCCAGCAAGGGCGAGCGGATCTACAATGAGCAGTTCTTC. It yields the protein CASKGERIYNEQFF.

This clone came up a few times. The chain joins TRBV6-5 to TRBJ2-7, with D possibly TRBD1 on 6 matching bases. Germline lookup yields CDR1 MNHEY and CDR2 SVGAGI. This CDR3 has 15 amino acids. The ends were cut back, 3 bases at V and 0 bases at J, with 12 bases in the middle. Here the CDR3 DNA reads TGTGCCAGCAGTTATATGTTGGGGGCCTCCTACGAGCAGTACTTC. It yields the protein CASSYMLGASYEQYF.

The chain is built from TRBV7-6 and TRBJ1-1; D uncertain. The V end was cut by 5 bases, the J end by 1 base, with 14 bases between. Germline values: CDR1 SGHVS, CDR2 FNYEAQ. The CDR3 extends over 15 amino acids. CDR3 DNA: TGTGCCAGCAGCCTAGGGAGGGCTGAGAACACTGAAGCTTTCTTT. Its translation: CASSLGRAENTEAFF.

The rearrangement joins TRBV19 to TRBJ1-4; 7 bases align to TRBD1. This CDR3 is built from 15 residues. Trimming cost V 3 bases and J 5 bases; bases outside gene matches: 6. Germline loops: CDR1 LNHDA, CDR2 SQIVND (reference sequence). The CDR3 protein is CASSIGGGQNEKLFF. CDR3 nucleotides: TGTGCCAGTAGTATCGGAGGGGGACAGAATGAAAAACTGTTTTTT.

The genes are TRBV2 and TRBJ2-7; 8 bases line up with TRBD2. Germline V CDR1 and CDR2: SNHLY, FYNNEI. The V segment lost 7 bases and the J segment 3 bases; nucleotides outside the gene matches: 11. This CDR3 comprises 15 residues. The CDR3 loop reads CASIYPGGEIYEQYF. The CDR3 nucleotides read TGTGCCAGCATCTACCCCGGGGGGGAAATCTACGAGCAGTACTTC.

V is TRBV7-2 and J is TRBJ2-3, with 8 nucleotides matching TRBD2. J gave up 3 bases and V 1 base, and 6 bases lay outside the gene matches. The CDR3 is 16 amino acids. Germline V gene data show CDR1 as SGHTA and CDR2 as FQGNSA. The CDR3 loop reads CASSLGVLADTDTQYF. The CDR3 nucleotides are TGTGCCAGCAGCTTAGGGGTACTAGCGGATACAGATACGCAGTATTTT.

This clone came up a few times. The chain is built from TRBV4-1 and TRBJ1-5; 7 bases align to TRBD1. Germline values: CDR1 MGHRA, CDR2 YSYEKL. This CDR3 region has 15 residues. V lost 5 bases, J lost 3 bases, and 7 bases stayed unmatched. The CDR3 DNA is TGCGCCAGCAGCTCCTGGACAGGAACCAATCAGCCCCAGCATTTT. Translation: CASSSWTGTNQPQHF.

This clone was seen a single time. The chain couples TRBV5-1 to TRBJ1-2, with D possibly TRBD1 on 6 matching bases. CDR3 length: 17 amino acids. V gave up 5 bases and J gave up 3 bases, with 23 bases separating them. Germline lookup yields CDR1 SGHRS and CDR2 YFSETQ. The CDR3 here is CASSRGGGRASDYGYTF. As DNA, the CDR3 is TGCGCCAGCAGTAGGGGGGGAGGAAGGGCGTCTGACTATGGCTACACCTTC.

This chain links TRBV30 with TRBJ2-3; maybe TRBD2 (7 bases). The V gene's germline CDR1 is GTSNPN and CDR2 SVGIG (reference sequence). The CDR3 spans 16 residues. Trimming pared 2 bases from V and 3 bases from J, leaving 18 bases between. The CDR3 loop reads CAWSPLRGGPTDTQYF. In DNA form, the CDR3 reads TGTGCCTGGAGTCCGCTAAGGGGGGGGCCGACAGATACGCAGTATTTT.

This clone showed up just a few times. The chain joins TRBV28 to TRBJ1-2, with 7 nucleotides matching TRBD1. From germline, CDR1 is MDHEN and CDR2 SYDVKM. J lost 7 bases, V lost 6 bases, and 11 bases had no gene match. The CDR3 contains 14 residues. CDR3 region: CASSPPGGESGYTF. CDR3 sequence (DNA): TGTGCCAGCAGCCCTCCAGGGGGTGAGAGTGGCTACACCTTC.

This clone was counted once. The J gene is TRBJ2-7, the V gene TRBV7-3, with D unresolved. Germline V gene sequence: CDR1 SGHTA, CDR2 FQGTGA. Trimming stripped 4 bases from V and 5 bases from J, with 12 bases between. This CDR3 spans 13 amino acids. The CDR3 region is CASSYDATDEQYF. The CDR3 DNA reads TGTGCCAGCAGCTACGATGCCACAGACGAGCAGTACTTC.

This chain uses TRBV27 with TRBJ2-1; D call uncertain. The V gene lost 1 base and the J gene lost 1 base, with 14 bases spanning the gap. Germline values: CDR1 MNHEY, CDR2 SMNVEV (reference sequence). The CDR3 is 17 amino acids. The CDR3 DNA is TGTGCCAGCAGTTTATTAATCGGCGGTGGGTCCTACAATGAGCAGTTCTTC. Amino acids: CASSLLIGGGSYNEQFF.

The chain employs TRBV7-9 and TRBJ2-5; TRBD1 matches at 8 bases. Unmatched junction bases numbered 2, after V lost 1 base and J lost 4 bases. Germline V gene sequence: CDR1 SEHNR, CDR2 FQNEAQ (reference sequence). CDR3 size: 14 residues. CDR3 DNA: TGTGCCAGCAGCTTAGGGACAGGGAGAGAGACCCAGTACTTC. Protein: CASSLGTGRETQYF.

This sequence joins TRBV29-1 and TRBJ1-4, with a possible D match to TRBD1 (6 bases). V lost 7 bases and J 6 bases, leaving 15 bases between the germline ends. CDR3 length: 13 residues. Germline V CDR1 and CDR2: SQVTM, ANQGSEA. The CDR3, as DNA: TGCAGCGCTACGGACAGAGCAGATGAAAAACTGTTTTTT. Translation gives CSATDRADEKLFF. The complete variable domain, with remaining parts taken from reference TRBV29-1 and TRBJ1-4, reads SAVISQKPSRDICQRGTSLTIQCQVDSQVTMMFWYRQQPGQSLTLIATANQGSEATYESGFVIDKFPISRPNLTFSTLTVSNMSPEDSSIYLCSATDRADEKLFFGSGTQLSVL.

V is TRBV28 and J is TRBJ2-1, with TRBD2 matching 9 bases. The CDR3 length is 15 residues. The V and J ends lost 11 bases and 9 bases, in that order; junction bases with no gene match: 17. Germline V gene lookup returns CDR1 MDHEN and CDR2 SYDVKM. The DNA for the CDR3 is TGTGCCGCCCGGGGGGGGGCGGGAGGGGGGCGTGAGCAGTTCTTC. It specifies CAARGGAGGGREQFF. The full variable domain, its missing parts supplied by reference TRBV28 and TRBJ2-1, is DVKVTQSSRYLVKRTGEKVFLECVQDMDHENMFWYRQDPGLGLRLIYFSYDVKMKEKGDIPEGYSVSREKKERFSLILESASTNQTSMYLCAARGGAGGGREQFFGPGTRLTVL.

This clone was seen once. This chain connects TRBV7-8 to TRBJ2-5; perhaps TRBD2 as D (5 bases). Germline CDR1 SGHVS, CDR2 FQNEAQ. CDR3 length equals 14 residues. The V end lost 0 bases, the J end lost 5 bases, and 10 bases lay between the germline ends. The CDR3 sequence: CASSLAGGFETQYF. The CDR3 DNA sequence: TGTGCCAGCAGCTTAGCGGGCGGGTTTGAGACCCAGTACTTC.

This clone was recorded once. This chain joins TRBV28 and TRBJ2-7, with D unclear. The CDR3 runs 11 residues. Trimming shortened V by 8 bases and J by 2 bases, and 7 bases separated the two germline ends. The germline gives CDR1 MDHEN, CDR2 SYDVKM. CDR3 amino acids: CASGPAYEQYF. The CDR3, as DNA: TGTGCCAGCGGCCCCGCCTACGAGCAGTACTTC.

This clone was observed once. The chain combines TRBV2 with TRBJ1-2; TRBD1 matches 7 bases. This CDR3 is 14 amino acids long. The germline V gene has CDR1 SNHLY and CDR2 FYNNEI. The junction had 5 bases not matched to a gene; V was cut back by 5 bases and J by 2 bases. CDR3 region: CASSRHRGNYGYTF. The DNA of the CDR3 is TGTGCCAGCAGTCGTCACAGGGGAAACTATGGCTACACCTTC.

This chain connects TRBV5-1 to TRBJ1-1; D is ambiguous. V lost 0 bases to trimming and J lost 1 base, with 10 bases between them. This CDR3 region has 15 residues. Germline loops: CDR1 SGHRS, CDR2 YFSETQ. This chain's CDR3 is CASSLGGMENTEAFF. CDR3 coding DNA: TGCGCCAGCAGCTTGGGAGGTATGGAGAACACTGAAGCTTTCTTT.

The rearrangement joins TRBV7-9 to TRBJ2-6, with 7 nucleotides matching TRBD1. Germline CDR1 SEHNR, CDR2 FQNEAQ (reference sequence). There are 16 residues in the CDR3. Trimming at V came to 5 bases and at J to 0 bases, leaving 4 bases not matched to a gene. CDR3 sequence reads: CASSRDRVSGANVLTF. The CDR3 DNA reads TGTGCCAGCAGCCGGGACAGAGTCTCTGGGGCCAACGTCCTGACTTTC.

The table lists this clone with a few counts. V usage is TRBV4-3 and J usage is TRBJ2-7, with 11 nucleotides matching TRBD1. The length of the CDR3 is 14 residues. The V and J ends lost 1 base and 6 bases, in that order; junction bases with no gene match: 2. CDR1 LGHNA and CDR2 YSLEER come from the germline V gene. The CDR3 protein is CASSQGTGGGEQYF. CDR3 in DNA: TGCGCCAGCAGCCAAGGGACAGGGGGCGGCGAGCAGTACTTC.

V gene TRBV5-1 combines with J gene TRBJ2-5, with 7 bases aligning to TRBD2. CDR1 is SGHRS and CDR2 is YFSETQ in the germline V gene. Unmatched junction bases numbered 12, after V lost 7 bases and J lost 3 bases. This CDR3 has 15 residues. The CDR3 nucleotides are TGCGCCAGCTCGGAGGGAGGGCTGGGGGAAGAGACCCAGTACTTC. Protein sequence: CASSEGGLGEETQYF.

The gene calls are TRBV7-2 and TRBJ1-1, with D possibly TRBD1 on 6 matching bases. This CDR3 is 15 amino acids long. V lost 2 bases, J lost 3 bases, and 13 bases lay in between. Per germline, CDR1 SGHTA and CDR2 FQGNSA. The CDR3 is CASSLTQGMYTEAFF. CDR3 coding DNA: TGTGCCAGCAGCTTAACCCAGGGGATGTACACTGAAGCTTTCTTT.

The V call is TRBV2, the J call TRBJ2-5; possibly TRBD2 for D (6 bases). Germline CDR1 SNHLY, CDR2 FYNNEI. With 1 base removed from V and 5 bases from J, the gap between germline ends came to 17 bases. The CDR3 runs 16 residues. CDR3 sequence (DNA): TGTGCCAGCAGTGAAGTTCGCGGGATGGTGTCGGAGACCCAGTACTTC. Translation: CASSEVRGMVSETQYF.

Only one count was recorded for this clone. The chain couples TRBV6-5 to TRBJ1-2; the match to TRBD1 covers 7 bases. Trimming cost V 2 bases and J 4 bases; bases outside gene matches: 7. The germline CDR1 and CDR2 sequences are MNHEY and SVGAGI. This CDR3 spans 15 amino acids. Here the CDR3 DNA reads TGTGCCAGCAGTTACACGACAACAGGGGTCTATGGCTACACCTTC. Its protein product is CASSYTTTGVYGYTF.

The chain uses TRBV19 and TRBJ1-1, with 10 bases lining up with TRBD1. This CDR3 has 16 amino acids. Trimming removed 10 bases from V and 1 base from J; junction bases left unmatched: 12. CDR1 is LNHDA and CDR2 is SQIVND in the germline V gene (reference sequence). The DNA of the CDR3 is TGTGCCACCGGATCCGGGACAGGGGTCCCGAACACTGAAGCTTTCTTT. It specifies CATGSGTGVPNTEAFF.

The table lists this clone with a few counts. J is TRBJ2-1 and V is TRBV5-6, with 8 positions matching TRBD2. This CDR3 region has 17 residues. From germline, CDR1 is SGHDT and CDR2 YYEEEE. The ends lost 3 bases at V and 3 bases at J; junction bases unmatched: 11. The CDR3 sequence is CASSSLLGTSGYNEQFF. The CDR3 coding sequence is TGTGCCAGCAGCTCCCTCCTGGGGACTAGTGGCTACAATGAGCAGTTCTTC. The full variable domain, with the rest looked up from reference TRBV5-6 and TRBJ2-1, is DAGVTQSPTHLIKTRGQQVTLRCSPKSGHDTVSWYQQALGQGPQFIFQYYEEEERQRGNFPDRFSGHQFPNYSSELNVNALLLGDSALYLCASSSLLGTSGYNEQFFGPGTRLTVL.

J is TRBJ1-5 and V is TRBV19, with 9 bases aligning to TRBD1. With V trimmed by 7 bases and J by 5 bases, 9 bases remained unmatched. CDR1 LNHDA and CDR2 SQIVND come from the germline V gene (reference sequence). The CDR3 is made up of 15 amino acids. CDR3 nucleotides: TGTGCCAGTACCGCACGACAGGGGGGAGATCAGCCCCAGCATTTT. This codes for CASTARQGGDQPQHF.

This sequence joins TRBV9 and TRBJ2-1; TRBD2 agrees at 11 bases. Germline-derived CDR1 and CDR2 are SGDLS and YYNGEE. The CDR3 spans 15 residues. V shed 6 bases and J 6 bases; nucleotides not matched to a gene: 8. The chain's CDR3 is CASNVAGGASNEQFF. CDR3 nucleotides: TGTGCCAGCAATGTAGCGGGGGGGGCAAGCAATGAGCAGTTCTTC.